These T cell receptor beta chains were read from a single sample in a study of OX40 agonist ivuxolimab in advanced cancers. The method was immunoSEQ multiplex PCR; TCRdb's version includes in-frame clones alone and lacks a portion of them. The sample contains about 98,000 clones, 93% of which appear only once. The source material was CD4+ or CD8+ T cells sorted from blood, sampled in a trial of the OX40 agonist ivuxolimab. The receptors shown here come from an adult with an advanced solid tumor such as melanoma, head and neck, liver or kidney cancer. Each CDR3 is given with its conserved first and last residue. D genes are given only for firm matches. Part of the rows lack a size; the others show once, few, many or a class for expanded clones.

V gene	clone size	D gene	J gene	CDR3 protein	CDR3 DNA
TRBV6-5	few	-	TRBJ1-6	CASRIIRDNSPLHF	TGTGCCAGCAGGATAATCAGGGATAATTCACCCCTCCACTTT
TRBV28	-	-	TRBJ1-3	CASSVPPRQSGNTIYF	TGTGCCAGCAGTGTTCCCCCCCGTCAGTCTGGAAACACCATATATTTT
TRBV6-6	-	-	TRBJ2-4	CASSYRRRQNIQYF	TGTGCCAGCAGTTACCGGAGGCGGCAAAACATTCAGTACTTC
TRBV15	-	-	TRBJ1-5	CATSRGMGGGGNQPQHF	TGTGCCACCAGCAGAGGTATGGGGGGCGGCGGCAATCAGCCCCAGCATTTT
TRBV27	-	-	TRBJ2-6	CASRGQGANVLTF	TGTGCCAGCAGAGGACAAGGGGCCAACGTCCTGACTTTC
TRBV6-5	once	-	TRBJ1-3	CASSYSGQSGNTIYF	TGTGCCAGCAGTTACTCAGGGCAGTCTGGAAACACCATATATTTT
TRBV14	-	-	TRBJ1-1	CASSRTLNTEAFF	TGTGCCAGCAGCCGGACATTGAACACTGAAGCTTTCTTT
TRBV4-2	-	-	TRBJ2-3	CASSQGHGDTQYF	TGTGCCAGCAGCCAGGGGCACGGGGATACGCAGTATTTT
TRBV4-2	-	-	TRBJ1-4	CASSQDSAVGKLFF	TGTGCCAGCAGCCAAGATTCGGCTGTTGGAAAACTGTTTTTT
TRBV28	-	-	TRBJ1-2	CASSSAQQGPYGYTF	TGTGCCAGCAGTTCCGCTCAACAGGGACCTTATGGCTACACCTTC
TRBV10-2	-	TRBD2	TRBJ2-1	CASSPTSGVAGEQFF	TGCGCCAGCAGCCCGACTAGCGGAGTAGCGGGGGAGCAGTTCTTC
TRBV5-4	-	-	TRBJ2-3	CASSQGRSTDTQYF	TGTGCCAGCTCTCAGGGTAGAAGCACAGATACGCAGTATTTT
TRBV9	-	-	TRBJ2-3	CASSVVSTDTQYF	TGTGCCAGCAGCGTAGTATCTACAGATACGCAGTATTTT
TRBV28	-	TRBD1	TRBJ1-2	CASSLSSQGATYGYTF	TGTGCCAGCAGTTTATCCTCCCAGGGGGCTACCTATGGCTACACCTTC
TRBV7-2	-	-	TRBJ2-7	CASSSPGLIPAYEQYF	TGTGCCAGCAGCTCACCGGGACTGATACCGGCCTACGAGCAGTACTTC
TRBV6-5	-	-	TRBJ1-5	CASGGNQPQHF	TGTGCCAGCGGTGGAAATCAGCCCCAGCATTTT
TRBV5-1	-	-	TRBJ2-1	CASSPGAVSSYNEQFF	TGCGCCAGCAGTCCAGGGGCGGTTAGCTCCTACAATGAGCAGTTCTTC
TRBV30	-	-	TRBJ1-6	CAWSVLGPPRSPLHF	TGTGCCTGGAGTGTTTTAGGACCCCCGAGGTCACCCCTCCACTTT
TRBV28	-	-	TRBJ1-5	CASSSGQLTGVGQPQHF	TGTGCCAGCAGTTCGGGACAATTAACAGGAGTTGGTCAGCCCCAGCATTTT
TRBV5-6	-	-	TRBJ1-2	CASSLAYWVGSGYTF	TGTGCCAGCAGCTTGGCCTATTGGGTTGGTTCTGGCTACACCTTC
TRBV2	-	TRBD2	TRBJ2-1	CASSAGGYNEQFF	TGTGCCAGCAGTGCGGGGGGGTACAATGAGCAGTTCTTC
TRBV6-5	-	-	TRBJ2-1	CASSVTASYNEQFF	TGTGCCAGCAGTGTGACAGCCTCCTACAATGAGCAGTTCTTC
TRBV6-6	-	-	TRBJ1-5	CASSSDRYNQPQHF	TGTGCCAGCAGTTCGGACAGATACAATCAGCCCCAGCATTTT
TRBV9	-	-	TRBJ1-5	CASSVRPEPNQPQHF	TGTGCCAGCAGCGTACGGCCGGAACCCAATCAGCCCCAGCATTTT
TRBV19	-	TRBD1	TRBJ1-1	CASSIGTGGGEAFF	TGTGCCAGTAGTATAGGAACAGGGGGCGGTGAAGCTTTCTTT
TRBV15	once	-	TRBJ1-6	CATSRRPPDRRNSPLHF	TGTGCCACCAGCCGACGGCCCCCGGACAGAAGAAATTCACCCCTCCACTTT
TRBV28	-	-	TRBJ2-2	CASSFPGQGELFF	TGTGCCAGCAGTTTCCCGGGGCAAGGGGAGCTGTTTTTT
TRBV6-5	-	-	TRBJ2-1	CASSEGGDNEQFF	TGTGCCAGCAGTGAAGGGGGGGACAATGAGCAGTTCTTC
TRBV6-5	-	-	TRBJ2-5	CASLRGETQYF	TGTGCCTCCTTAAGGGGGGAGACCCAGTACTTC
TRBV6-7	-	-	TRBJ1-3	CASSQPGGFSGNTIYF	TGTGCCAGCAGCCAGCCAGGCGGCTTCTCTGGAAACACCATATATTTT
TRBV27	-	-	TRBJ2-2	CASSLRGDVLPGELFF	TGTGCCAGCAGTTTACGGGGAGACGTCTTACCCGGGGAGCTGTTTTTT
TRBV30	-	-	TRBJ2-3	CAWSLLSRGTQYF	TGTGCCTGGAGTCTACTATCACGCGGTACGCAGTATTTT
TRBV5-1	-	TRBD2	TRBJ2-3	CASSFGAGDTDTQYF	TGCGCCAGCAGCTTCGGGGCGGGGGACACAGATACGCAGTATTTT
TRBV30	once	-	TRBJ1-2	CARDNRGEGYTF	TGTGCCAGGGACAACCGTGGCGAGGGCTACACCTTC
TRBV30	few	TRBD1	TRBJ1-5	CAWAGTGHQPQHF	TGTGCCTGGGCCGGGACAGGGCATCAGCCCCAGCATTTT
TRBV6-6	-	-	TRBJ1-2	CASGPGNGYTF	TGTGCCAGCGGACCGGGAAATGGCTACACCTTC
TRBV5-1	-	TRBD1	TRBJ1-2	CASRKDRGLDGYTF	TGCGCCAGCAGGAAGGACAGGGGGCTGGATGGCTACACCTTC
TRBV18	-	-	TRBJ2-6	CASSPPGESGANVLTF	TGTGCCAGCTCTCCGCCCGGGGAATCTGGGGCCAACGTCCTGACTTTC
TRBV7-2	-	-	TRBJ2-3	CASSLWGTDTQYF	TGTGCCAGCAGCTTGTGGGGCACAGATACGCAGTATTTT
TRBV5-1	once	TRBD2	TRBJ2-1	CASSSGLAGGLYNEQFF	TGCGCCAGCAGCTCGGGACTAGCGGGGGGACTTTACAATGAGCAGTTCTTC
TRBV28	-	TRBD1	TRBJ2-7	CASSFPGTGSYEQYF	TGTGCCAGCAGTTTCCCCGGGACAGGGTCTTACGAGCAGTACTTC
TRBV28	-	-	TRBJ2-5	CASSLWGETQYF	TGTGCCAGCAGTTTATGGGGGGAGACCCAGTACTTC
TRBV27	-	-	TRBJ2-2	CASSLRDALPGELFF	TGTGCCAGCAGTTTGCGGGATGCTCTACCCGGGGAGCTGTTTTTT
TRBV5-6	-	-	TRBJ1-5	CASSLGPGGNQPQHF	TGTGCCAGCAGCCTAGGACCGGGGGGCAATCAGCCCCAGCATTTT
TRBV6-6	-	TRBD1	TRBJ1-2	CASSDRDRVLHGYTF	TGTGCCAGCAGTGACCGGGACAGGGTTTTGCATGGCTACACCTTC
TRBV2	-	TRBD1	TRBJ2-2	CASSDLGQASGTGELFF	TGTGCCAGCAGTGATTTAGGACAGGCCTCGGGAACCGGGGAGCTGTTTTTT
TRBV7-3	-	-	TRBJ1-1	CASSANQGNTEAFF	TGTGCCAGCAGCGCGAATCAGGGGAACACTGAAGCTTTCTTT
TRBV30	-	-	TRBJ1-3	CAWSHTVSSGNTIYF	TGTGCCTGGAGTCATACGGTTAGCTCTGGAAACACCATATATTTT
TRBV2	-	-	TRBJ1-1	CASIRGNTEAFF	TGTGCCAGCATCAGGGGGAACACTGAAGCTTTCTTT
TRBV11-2	-	-	TRBJ2-7	CASRAGTSVYEQYF	TGTGCCAGCAGAGCCGGTACGTCGGTCTACGAGCAGTACTTC
TRBV4-2	-	TRBD2	TRBJ2-1	CASSRRTSGGAGTYNEQFF	TGTGCCAGCAGCCGCCGGACTAGCGGGGGGGCGGGCACCTACAATGAGCAGTTCTTC
TRBV6-5	once	-	TRBJ2-7	CASSQSGLEQYF	TGTGCCAGCAGCCAATCGGGCTTAGAGCAGTACTTC